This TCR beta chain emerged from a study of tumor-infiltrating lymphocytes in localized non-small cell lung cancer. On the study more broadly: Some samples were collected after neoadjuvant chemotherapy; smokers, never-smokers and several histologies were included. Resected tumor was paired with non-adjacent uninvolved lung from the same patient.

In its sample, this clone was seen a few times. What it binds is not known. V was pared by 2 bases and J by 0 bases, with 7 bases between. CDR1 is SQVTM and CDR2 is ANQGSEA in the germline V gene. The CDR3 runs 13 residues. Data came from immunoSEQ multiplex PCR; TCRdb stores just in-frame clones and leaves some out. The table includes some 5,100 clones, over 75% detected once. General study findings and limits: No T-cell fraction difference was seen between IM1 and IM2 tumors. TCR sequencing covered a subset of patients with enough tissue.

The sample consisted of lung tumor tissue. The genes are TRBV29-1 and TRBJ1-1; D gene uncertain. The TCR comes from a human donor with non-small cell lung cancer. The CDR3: CSVEPGMNTEAFF. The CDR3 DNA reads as TGCAGCGTTGAACCAGGTATGAACACTGAAGCTTTCTTT.